These 12 T cell receptor beta chains originate from one sample sequenced in a study of shared clonotypes between healthy human individuals (dated by TCRdb to the early 2020s). To prepare the library, the immunoSEQ multiplex PCR assay was applied. TCRdb took this table from immuneACCESS and kept in-frame rearrangements with V and J called. Such tables lack part of the clones; where checked against another copy, unresolved V genes explain under half of the gap, and the rest is unexplained. This sample has 2 million to 2.5 million clones in its table, and 90% to 95% of those were observed once. The ten top clones hold about 0.39% of the sample. Specimen: naive CD4+ T cells from PBMCs. The sample's cell subset or site label is to be understood as: CD45RA+ positively selected. The receptors come from a man aged 18 to 30 in good health. Some clones in this sample may be carry-over from other donors' samples.

This chain links TRBV4-1 with TRBJ2-3, with D tentatively TRBD1 or TRBD2 (5 bases each). Germline loops: CDR1 MGHRA, CDR2 YSYEKL. The CDR3 has 16 residues. Trimming stripped 0 bases from V and 2 bases from J, with 12 bases between. The CDR3: CASSQEGTPNTDTQYF. The CDR3 DNA is TGCGCCAGCAGCCAAGAGGGGACCCCTAACACAGATACGCAGTATTTT.

The rearrangement joins TRBV6-6 to TRBJ1-1; D perhaps matches TRBD1 (6 bases). Germline V lookup: CDR1 MNHNY, CDR2 SVGAGI (reference sequence). Trimming took off 2 bases at V and 1 base at J, with 8 bases between the two ends. The CDR3 contains 14 residues. CDR3 region: CASSYEGQNTEAFF. In DNA form, the CDR3 reads TGTGCCAGCAGTTACGAGGGACAGAACACTGAAGCTTTCTTT.

The gene calls are TRBV2 and TRBJ1-2; maybe TRBD1 (6 bases). Germline CDR1 and CDR2: SNHLY and FYNNEI. Trimming pared 7 bases from V and 4 bases from J, leaving 19 bases between. The CDR3 has 15 amino acids. The CDR3 loop reads CASTVQGVRGYGYTF. CDR3 DNA sequence: TGTGCCAGCACAGTACAGGGAGTCCGGGGCTATGGCTACACCTTC.

The chain recombines TRBV6-1 with TRBJ1-1; maybe TRBD1 (6 bases). The CDR3 is made up of 14 amino acids. Germline loops: CDR1 MNHNS, CDR2 SASEGT. Trimming removed 7 bases at V and 5 bases at J, with 17 bases between. CDR3 sequence: CASTVGGAVTEAFF. The CDR3 nucleotides are TGTGCCAGCACCGTGGGGGGGGCAGTGACTGAAGCTTTCTTT.

The rearrangement joins TRBV10-1 to TRBJ2-1; 7 bases fit TRBD2. CDR3 size: 16 residues. The V and J ends lost 3 bases and 7 bases, in that order; junction bases with no gene match: 12. Looked up from germline, CDR1 is WNHNN and CDR2 is SYGVQD (reference sequence). The CDR3 region has the DNA TGCGCCAGCAGTGAAATTCGAGGGAGGGGAGTAAATGAGCAGTTCTTC. Protein: CASSEIRGRGVNEQFF.

This clone came up a few times. Other DNA sequences in this sample translate to the same CDR3. The chain is built from TRBV7-2 and TRBJ1-2; D ambiguous. This CDR3 region has 12 residues. The V gene lost 1 base and the J gene lost 4 bases, with 4 bases spanning the gap. Germline CDR1 reads SGHTA; CDR2 reads FQGNSA. CDR3 residues: CASSLGPYGYTF. For the CDR3, the DNA is TGTGCCAGCAGCTTAGGGCCCTATGGCTACACCTTC.

This clone showed up just once. This chain links TRBV5-1 with TRBJ1-1; D remains ambiguous. V was clipped by 4 bases and J by 2 bases, with 12 bases between them. Germline assignment: CDR1 SGHRS and CDR2 YFSETQ. This CDR3 is built from 14 residues. CDR3 nucleotides: TGCGCCAGCAGCCCCCAGCCAGGAAACACTGAAGCTTTCTTT. Translated: CASSPQPGNTEAFF.

The chain couples TRBV19 to TRBJ2-7; weak D call: TRBD1 (6 bases). CDR3 length: 15 residues. Trimming pared 2 bases from V and 2 bases from J, leaving 13 bases between. Per germline, CDR1 LNHDA and CDR2 SQIVND (reference sequence). CDR3 nucleotide sequence: TGTGCCAGTAGTATAAACAGGGAAGGGACCTACGAGCAGTACTTC. This encodes CASSINREGTYEQYF.

The rearrangement uses TRBV28 and TRBJ1-5; 8 nucleotides align to TRBD1. CDR3 size: 15 residues. V lost 4 bases and J lost 8; bases outside the gene matches: 10. The V gene's germline CDR1 is MDHEN and CDR2 SYDVKM. The DNA for the CDR3 is TGTGCCAGCAGTTCCCGTTGGACAGGGTTTGAGCCCCAGCATTTT. This encodes CASSSRWTGFEPQHF. The full variable domain, completed using reference TRBV28 and TRBJ1-5, is DVKVTQSSRYLVKRTGEKVFLECVQDMDHENMFWYRQDPGLGLRLIYFSYDVKMKEKGDIPEGYSVSREKKERFSLILESASTNQTSMYLCASSSRWTGFEPQHFGDGTRLSIL.

This clone was detected once. The chain links TRBV29-1 to TRBJ1-1; D gene uncertain. This CDR3 is 12 amino acids long. Germline V gene sequence: CDR1 SQVTM, CDR2 ANQGSEA. The ends were cut back, 7 bases at V and 1 base at J, with 10 bases in the middle. CDR3 region: CSAAGRNTEAFF. CDR3 DNA sequence: TGCAGCGCCGCGGGGAGGAACACTGAAGCTTTCTTT.

As for this clone: The sample carries other DNA sequences with the same CDR3. V and J are TRBV7-3 and TRBJ2-5; no definite D call. The CDR3 spans 13 residues. Deletions cut 3 bases from V and 5 bases from J, with 10 bases between. Germline values: CDR1 SGHTA, CDR2 FQGTGA. CDR3 residues: CASSLDRSETQYF. CDR3 nucleotides: TGTGCCAGCAGCTTGGATAGGTCGGAGACCCAGTACTTC.

Details on this clone: The same CDR3 also results from other DNA sequences found in this sample. The chain recombines TRBV7-3 with TRBJ2-7, with D possibly matching TRBD2 (6 bases). The CDR3 sequence is 14 residues long. Germline V gives CDR1 SGHTA, CDR2 FQGTGA. Trimming removed 5 bases at V and 1 base at J, with 12 bases between. In nucleotides, the CDR3 is TGTGCCAGCAGCCGGGGCGGGACTTCCTACGAGCAGTACTTC. It codes for CASSRGGTSYEQYF.